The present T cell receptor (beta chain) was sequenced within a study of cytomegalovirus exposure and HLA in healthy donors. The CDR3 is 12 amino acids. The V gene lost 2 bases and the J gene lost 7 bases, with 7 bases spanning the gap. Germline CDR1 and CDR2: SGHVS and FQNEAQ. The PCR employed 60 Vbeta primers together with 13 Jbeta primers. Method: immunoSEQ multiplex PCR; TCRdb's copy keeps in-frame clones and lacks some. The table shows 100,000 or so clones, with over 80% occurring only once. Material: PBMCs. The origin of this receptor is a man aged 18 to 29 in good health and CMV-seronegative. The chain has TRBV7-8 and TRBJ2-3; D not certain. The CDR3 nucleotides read TGTGCCAGCAGCTTAACTGTTAATACGCAGTATTTT. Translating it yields CASSLTVNTQYF.